A single sample gave rise to the 18 T cell receptor beta chains below, sequenced in a study of control samples from healthy donors and cancer patients. TCRdb's table, derived via immunoSEQ multiplex PCR, lists solely in-frame clones and lacks some. The table has roughly 180,000 clones, just over 90% seen once. The sample comprised blood. The receptors come from a woman aged 55-70 years in good health.

The chain has TRBV29-1 and TRBJ1-2; 7 bases match TRBD1. This CDR3 comprises 14 residues. Germline-derived CDR1 and CDR2 are SQVTM and ANQGSEA. With 4 bases clipped from V and 0 bases from J, the junction kept 5 bases outside the gene matches. This CDR3 reads CSVARQGANYGYTF. CDR3 nucleotide sequence: TGCAGCGTTGCAAGACAGGGCGCTAACTATGGCTACACCTTC.

The V gene is TRBV4-2, the J gene TRBJ2-1; a possible D gene is TRBD2 (5 bases). V was trimmed by 0 bases and J by 2 bases, leaving 11 bases between them. This CDR3 has 16 amino acids. Germline values: CDR1 LGHNA, CDR2 YNFKEQ. The CDR3 nucleotides are TGTGCCAGCAGCCAAGAGAGCGGTGCCACCTACAATGAGCAGTTCTTC. Translated: CASSQESGATYNEQFF.

The chain uses TRBV27 and TRBJ1-2, with D possibly matching TRBD1 (5 bases). CDR1 and CDR2 (germline): MNHEY, SMNVEV (reference sequence). The V end was cut by 6 bases, the J end by 4 bases, with 12 bases between. The CDR3 has 13 amino acids. CDR3 loop: CASSQRGGYGYTF. DNA for the CDR3: TGTGCCAGCAGCCAGCGGGGGGGCTATGGCTACACCTTC.

The rearrangement links TRBV15 to TRBJ1-1; 8 bases are shared with TRBD1. The CDR3 sequence is 17 residues long. Germline V CDR1 and CDR2: LNHNV, YYDKDF (reference sequence). The V segment lost 5 bases and the J segment 3 bases; nucleotides outside the gene matches: 14. The CDR3, as DNA: TGTGCCACCAGCCCTCCCCTCGGGCAGGGGGCATACACTGAAGCTTTCTTT. Its protein is CATSPPLGQGAYTEAFF.

The rearrangement joins TRBV25-1 to TRBJ1-1; TRBD1 aligns across 9 bases. V was pared by 5 bases and J by 4 bases, with 5 bases of the junction left unmatched. Germline-derived CDR1 and CDR2 are MGHDK and SYGVNS. This CDR3 has 14 residues. The CDR3 loop reads CASSRETGGTEAFF. CDR3 coding DNA: TGTGCCAGCAGTCGAGAGACAGGGGGCACTGAAGCTTTCTTT.

The chain employs TRBV4-3 and TRBJ1-5; D not resolved. Germline assignment: CDR1 LGHNA and CDR2 YSLEER. The CDR3 covers 14 residues. The V gene lost 0 bases and the J gene lost 7 bases, with 10 bases spanning the gap. The CDR3 DNA sequence: TGCGCCAGCAGCCAAGATTCGGGGAACCAGCCCCAGCATTTT. It encodes CASSQDSGNQPQHF.

The chain is built from TRBV7-9 and TRBJ2-5; D gene ambiguous. The CDR3 has 14 amino acids. Germline V gene sequence: CDR1 SEHNR, CDR2 FQNEAQ (reference sequence). Trimming removed 5 bases from V and 5 bases from J, with 15 bases in between. CDR3 in amino acids: CASSPSRFPETQYF. The CDR3, as DNA: TGTGCCAGCAGCCCGTCGAGGTTCCCGGAGACCCAGTACTTC.

V usage is TRBV30 and J usage is TRBJ1-5; 7 bases are a match to TRBD1. CDR3 length: 14 amino acids. The germline gives CDR1 GTSNPN, CDR2 SVGIG (reference sequence). Unmatched junction bases numbered 8, after V lost 2 bases and J lost 7 bases. CDR3 nucleotide sequence: TGTGCCTGGAGTCGACAGGGTTCGGGGCAGCCCCAGCATTTT. This gives the protein CAWSRQGSGQPQHF. Filled out from reference TRBV30 and TRBJ1-5, the complete variable domain reads SQTIHQWPATLVQPVGSPLSLECTVEGTSNPNLYWYRQAAGRGLQLLFYSVGIGQISSEVPQNLSASRPQDRQFILSSKKLLLSDSGFYLCAWSRQGSGQPQHFGDGTRLSIL.

This clone was seen just once. V usage is TRBV6-5 and J usage is TRBJ2-7; D is perhaps TRBD1 (5 bases). The CDR3 runs to 12 residues. Trimming shortened V by 6 bases and J by 9 bases, and 15 bases separated the two germline ends. Per germline, CDR1 MNHEY and CDR2 SVGAGI. CDR3 DNA sequence: TGTGCCAGCAGCACCCAGGGATCTGGGCAGTACTTC. It translates to CASSTQGSGQYF.

This chain links TRBV11-2 with TRBJ2-3, with 8 bases identical to TRBD2. The ends lost 3 bases at V and 6 bases at J; junction bases unmatched: 11. Germline-derived CDR1 and CDR2 are SGHAT and FQNNGV. The CDR3 is 16 amino acids. The DNA of the CDR3 is TGTGCCAGCAGCTTCGGGGGGGGGCGTAACTCGGATACGCAGTATTTT. Its translation is CASSFGGGRNSDTQYF. The full variable domain, its missing parts supplied by reference TRBV11-2 and TRBJ2-3, is EAGVAQSPRYKIIEKRQSVAFWCNPISGHATLYWYQQILGQGPKLLIQFQNNGVVDDSQLPKDRFSAERLKGVDSTLKIQPAKLEDSAVYLCASSFGGGRNSDTQYFGPGTRLTVL.

The rearrangement joins TRBV7-8 to TRBJ2-5, with TRBD2 identical over 7 bases. The V segment lost 2 bases and the J segment 4 bases; nucleotides outside the gene matches: 7. The CDR3 runs to 15 residues. The germline V gene has CDR1 SGHVS and CDR2 FQNEAQ. CDR3 sequence (DNA): TGTGCCAGCAGCTTACGAATTCAGCGGGGAGAGACCCAGTACTTC. This encodes CASSLRIQRGETQYF. The whole variable domain, remainder taken from reference TRBV7-8 and TRBJ2-5, is GAGVSQSPRYKVAKRGQDVALRCDPISGHVSLFWYQQALGQGPEFLTYFQNEAQLDKSGLPSDRFFAERPEGSVSTLKIQRTQQEDSAVYLCASSLRIQRGETQYFGPGTRLLVL.

The CDR3 nucleotides are TGTGCCAGTATGGGGGCGGGACAGGGGAACAATCAGCCCCAGCATTTT. Its protein product is CASMGAGQGNNQPQHF. This chain links TRBV19 with TRBJ1-5; 10 positions agree with TRBD1. With 7 bases clipped from V and 3 bases from J, the junction kept 9 bases outside the gene matches. The CDR3 loop spans 16 amino acids. Germline CDR1 LNHDA, CDR2 SQIVND (reference sequence).

CDR3 sequence: CASSGSGGSMNTQYF. The CDR3 DNA reads as TGCGCCAGCAGCGGTAGCGGGGGGAGCATGAATACGCAGTATTTT. V and J are TRBV4-3 and TRBJ2-3; 10 bases match TRBD2. With 5 bases clipped from V and 7 bases from J, the junction kept 9 bases outside the gene matches. CDR1 is LGHNA and CDR2 is YSLEER in the germline V gene. CDR3 length equals 15 residues.

The genes are TRBV19 and TRBJ1-6; a possible D gene is TRBD1 (5 bases). From germline, CDR1 is LNHDA and CDR2 SQIVND (reference sequence). This CDR3 has 15 residues. V lost 7 bases, J lost 2 bases, and 12 bases lay in between. CDR3 in amino acids: CASNTGTPYNSPLHF. The CDR3 region has the DNA TGTGCCAGTAATACCGGGACTCCCTATAATTCACCCCTCCACTTT.

The gene calls are TRBV10-3 and TRBJ2-2; 8 bases are shared with TRBD1. V shed 0 bases, J shed 1 base, and the junction held 10 bases outside the gene matches. Per the germline V gene, CDR1 is ENHRY and CDR2 is SYGVKD. The CDR3 has 19 amino acids. This CDR3 is CAISESGRTGLLNTGELFF. The CDR3 DNA reads as TGTGCCATCAGTGAGTCAGGAAGGACAGGGTTGTTGAACACCGGGGAGCTGTTTTTT.

The chain uses TRBV10-3 and TRBJ1-2, with a tentative D call TRBD1 (6 bases). Germline CDR1 and CDR2: ENHRY and SYGVKD. V dropped 8 bases and J dropped 8 bases, with 15 bases sitting between them. The CDR3 is made up of 12 amino acids. The CDR3 protein is CAILSSGDGYTF. In DNA form, the CDR3 reads TGTGCCATCTTAAGTTCAGGGGACGGCTACACCTTC.

This chain connects TRBV27 to TRBJ1-6; D remains ambiguous. Trimming cost V 6 bases and J 7 bases, with 13 bases left between them. The CDR3 is 14 residues long. CDR1 is MNHEY and CDR2 is SMNVEV in the germline V gene (reference sequence). CDR3 residues: CASRVWEGNSPLHF. The CDR3 DNA sequence: TGTGCCAGCAGGGTTTGGGAGGGCAATTCACCCCTCCACTTT.

The V and J genes are TRBV9 and TRBJ1-2, with D hard to call. CDR3 length: 13 amino acids. Looked up from germline, CDR1 is SGDLS and CDR2 is YYNGEE. V was shortened by 5 bases and J by 2 bases, with 10 bases between the two germline ends. CDR3 sequence: CASRDGPNYGYTF. The CDR3 nucleotides are TGTGCCAGCAGAGACGGACCAAACTATGGCTACACCTTC. Complete variable domain (other parts from reference TRBV9 and TRBJ1-2): DSGVTQTPKHLITATGQRVTLRCSPRSGDLSVYWYQQSLDQGLQFLIQYYNGEERAKGNILERFSAQQFPDLHSELNLSSLELGDSALYFCASRDGPNYGYTFGSGTRLTVV.